The rows below give T cell receptor beta chains drawn from one sample of a study of cytotoxic CD8 clonotypes in ibrutinib-treated CLL. Profiling relied on immunoSEQ multiplex PCR, and the TCRdb table lists in-frame clones only, not all of them. The sample lists roughly 250,000 clones, less than 75% seen once, with 15% to 19% in the top ten. Material: PBMCs, obtained after 24 months of ibrutinib treatment. The source is a human donor with chronic lymphocytic leukemia. CDR3s include the opening cysteine and the closing phenylalanine or tryptophan. A D gene is named only where the DNA matches it firmly. Not all rows give a size; the values are once, few, many and, for expanded clones, a class.

clone size,D gene,V gene,J gene,CDR3 protein,CDR3 DNA
-,-,TRBV7-6,TRBJ2-5,CASSYPRVAGTYDRETQYF,TGTGCCAGCAGCTACCCCCGAGTAGCCGGGACCTACGACCGGGAGACCCAGTACTTC
-,TRBD2,TRBV15,TRBJ2-7,CATRRASGSPYEQYF,TGTGCCACCAGGAGAGCTAGCGGGAGCCCCTACGAGCAGTACTTC
few,TRBD1,TRBV2,TRBJ1-5,CASSVDRVEQPQHF,TGTGCCAGCAGCGTAGACAGGGTGGAACAGCCCCAGCATTTT
-,TRBD2,TRBV4-3,TRBJ2-2,CASSQGRGAQNTGELFF,TGCGCCAGCAGCCAAGGGCGGGGGGCCCAGAACACCGGGGAGCTGTTTTTT
-,TRBD2,TRBV11-2,TRBJ2-3,CASSFQAGGTDTQYF,TGTGCCAGCAGCTTTCAAGCGGGGGGCACAGATACGCAGTATTTT
-,-,TRBV5-5,TRBJ1-5,CASSLEGVSNQPQHF,TGTGCCAGCAGCTTGGAAGGGGTTAGCAATCAGCCCCAGCATTTT
-,-,TRBV29-1,TRBJ2-1,CSVEKVNEQFF,TGCAGCGTTGAAAAGGTTAATGAGCAGTTCTTC
-,-,TRBV4-3,TRBJ2-2,CASSQETGNTGELFF,TGCGCCAGCAGCCAAGAAACGGGGAACACCGGGGAGCTGTTTTTT
few,TRBD2,TRBV29-1,TRBJ2-7,CSVELREPYEQYF,TGCAGCGTTGAGTTGCGGGAGCCCTACGAGCAGTACTTC
-,-,TRBV29-1,TRBJ1-4,CSVVGSGQDEKLFF,TGCAGCGTTGTTGGTTCGGGGCAGGATGAAAAACTGTTTTTT
once,-,TRBV7-2,TRBJ2-3,CASSPSGTSTDTQYF,TGTGCCAGCAGCCCGAGCGGAACTAGCACAGATACGCAGTATTTT
once,TRBD1,TRBV28,TRBJ2-7,CATKTGARGLYEQYF,TGTGCCACGAAGACAGGGGCGCGCGGTTTGTACGAGCAGTACTTC
-,-,TRBV7-3,TRBJ1-5,CASSSTVNQPQHF,TGTGCCAGCAGCTCGACGGTTAATCAGCCCCAGCATTTT
-,TRBD1,TRBV29-1,TRBJ1-4,CSVRTFEGATNEKLFF,TGCAGCGTCCGAACCTTTGAGGGGGCGACTAATGAAAAACTGTTTTTT
-,TRBD2,TRBV9,TRBJ2-3,CASSLPVAGALTDTQYF,TGTGCCAGCAGCTTGCCTGTAGCGGGAGCCCTCACAGATACGCAGTATTTT
few,TRBD2,TRBV2,TRBJ2-1,CASSEEAGESEQFF,TGTGCCAGCAGTGAGGAAGCGGGAGAGAGTGAGCAGTTCTTC
-,-,TRBV5-5,TRBJ2-7,CASSLGGEQYF,TGTGCCAGCAGCTTAGGGGGCGAGCAGTACTTC
-,TRBD1,TRBV20-1,TRBJ1-5,CSARDRGQGHF,TGCAGTGCTAGAGATCGGGGACAGGGACATTTT
-,TRBD2,TRBV11-2,TRBJ2-7,CASFPGEREGRYEQYF,TGTGCCAGCTTCCCTGGAGAGCGGGAGGGCCGGTACGAGCAGTACTTC
-,-,TRBV28,TRBJ2-7,CASSSANSVEQYF,TGTGCCAGCAGTTCAGCTAACTCTGTCGAGCAGTACTTC
-,-,TRBV6-1,TRBJ1-5,CASQQGNNQPQHF,TGTGCCAGCCAACAGGGTAACAATCAGCCCCAGCATTTT
once,-,TRBV15,TRBJ2-1,CATSRDLRAVGDEQFF,TGTGCCACCAGCAGAGATTTGCGGGCGGTGGGGGATGAGCAGTTCTTC
-,-,TRBV5-1,TRBJ2-2,CASSVQGTTGELFF,TGCGCCAGCAGCGTACAGGGTACCACCGGGGAGCTGTTTTTT
-,-,TRBV9,TRBJ2-3,CASSASSNPYTDTQYF,TGTGCCAGCAGCGCGAGTAGCAACCCATACACAGATACGCAGTATTTT
-,-,TRBV5-1,TRBJ2-7,CASSLGLGVDHEQYF,TGCGCCAGCAGCTTGGGGCTGGGGGTCGACCACGAGCAGTACTTC
-,TRBD1,TRBV27,TRBJ2-3,CASSSGTGYTDTQYF,TGTGCCAGCAGTTCAGGGACAGGATACACAGATACGCAGTATTTT
-,-,TRBV7-9,TRBJ1-1,CASNPTAMNTEAFF,TGTGCCAGCAACCCGACGGCAATGAACACTGAAGCTTTCTTT
-,-,TRBV13,TRBJ2-7,CASAPYGVHEQYF,TGTGCCAGTGCACCTTACGGGGTCCACGAGCAGTACTTC
few,-,TRBV6-5,TRBJ2-3,CASSYSGAGNADTQYF,TGTGCCAGCAGTTACTCGGGGGCGGGGAACGCAGATACGCAGTATTTT
-,-,TRBV19,TRBJ2-3,CASSKGQYADTQYF,TGTGCCAGTAGTAAAGGACAGTACGCAGATACGCAGTATTTT
-,-,TRBV27,TRBJ2-7,CASSLGSETYEQYF,TGTGCCAGCAGCCTGGGCAGCGAAACCTACGAGCAGTACTTC
once,TRBD2,TRBV18,TRBJ2-1,CASSRFSGLAGGGSYNEQFF,TGTGCCAGCTCAAGATTCTCGGGGCTAGCGGGAGGTGGCTCCTACAATGAGCAGTTCTTC
-,-,TRBV20-1,TRBJ2-3,CSAGLEYF,TGCAGTGCGGGACTCGAGTATTTT
-,-,TRBV15,TRBJ1-5,CATSIGGESNQPQHF,TGTGCCACCAGCATTGGTGGGGAAAGCAATCAGCCCCAGCATTTT
-,TRBD2,TRBV7-9,TRBJ2-3,CASSYRSSGNTDTQYF,TGTGCCAGCAGCTACCGTAGTAGCGGGAACACAGATACGCAGTATTTT
once,-,TRBV7-8,TRBJ2-7,CASSLLQGSEQYF,TGTGCCAGCAGCTTGCTACAGGGCTCCGAGCAGTACTTC
-,-,TRBV9,TRBJ2-2,CASSGTVTTGELFF,TGTGCCAGCAGCGGGACAGTTACCACCGGGGAGCTGTTTTTT
few,-,TRBV7-9,TRBJ1-1,CASSAQGNTEAFF,TGTGCCAGCAGCGCACAGGGGAACACTGAAGCTTTCTTT
-,-,TRBV7-9,TRBJ2-7,CASRSGLRNEQYF,TGTGCCAGCAGATCAGGGTTGCGGAACGAGCAGTACTTC
-,-,TRBV27,TRBJ1-5,CASSLSAGEDNQPQHF,TGTGCCAGCAGTTTATCCGCAGGAGAGGACAATCAGCCCCAGCATTTT
once,TRBD1,TRBV5-1,TRBJ2-7,CASSLGTGDGEQYF,TGCGCCAGCAGCTTAGGGACAGGGGATGGCGAGCAGTACTTC
-,-,TRBV19,TRBJ2-1,CASSIDRVPHNEQFF,TGTGCCAGTAGTATAGATCGGGTACCACACAATGAGCAGTTCTTC
once,-,TRBV7-9,TRBJ2-5,CASSLARLGEETQYF,TGTGCCAGCAGCTTAGCCAGACTAGGAGAAGAGACCCAGTACTTC
-,-,TRBV19,TRBJ2-2,CASTTSKITGELFF,TGTGCCAGTACGACTAGTAAAATTACCGGGGAGCTGTTTTTT
-,-,TRBV5-8,TRBJ1-4,CASSLYGGGNEKLFF,TGTGCCAGCAGCTTGTATGGAGGGGGTAATGAAAAACTGTTTTTT
-,-,TRBV18,TRBJ2-7,CASSTQGGNSYEQYF,TGTGCCAGCTCCACCCAAGGGGGGAACTCCTACGAGCAGTACTTC
-,TRBD2,TRBV10-1,TRBJ2-1,CASGGRGNEQFF,TGCGCCAGCGGCGGGAGGGGAAATGAGCAGTTCTTC
-,-,TRBV7-8,TRBJ2-7,CASSGGSGTLSYEQYF,TGTGCCAGCAGCGGAGGTTCCGGGACACTTTCCTACGAGCAGTACTTC
-,-,TRBV29-1,TRBJ2-3,CSVGAVDTQYF,TGCAGCGTTGGGGCGGTAGATACGCAGTATTTT
-,-,TRBV27,TRBJ2-5,CASSLIGTQETQYF,TGTGCCAGCAGTTTAATCGGGACTCAAGAGACCCAGTACTTC
-,-,TRBV7-3,TRBJ2-3,CASSWGPPQTQYF,TGTGCCAGCAGCTGGGGACCCCCCCAGACGCAGTATTTT
-,TRBD2,TRBV4-2,TRBJ2-7,CASSSAGTSAPEQYF,TGTGCCAGCAGCTCGGCGGGGACTAGCGCCCCGGAGCAGTACTTC
once,-,TRBV20-1,TRBJ1-2,CSASMRPGYTF,TGCAGTGCTAGTATGCGCCCCGGCTACACCTTC
-,TRBD2,TRBV5-1,TRBJ2-1,CASSTGTSGINEQFF,TGCGCCAGCAGCACCGGGACTAGCGGGATCAATGAGCAGTTCTTC
-,TRBD2,TRBV9,TRBJ2-1,CASSVDPGTSGGNEQFF,TGTGCCAGCAGCGTAGATCCCGGGACTAGCGGGGGAAATGAGCAGTTCTTC